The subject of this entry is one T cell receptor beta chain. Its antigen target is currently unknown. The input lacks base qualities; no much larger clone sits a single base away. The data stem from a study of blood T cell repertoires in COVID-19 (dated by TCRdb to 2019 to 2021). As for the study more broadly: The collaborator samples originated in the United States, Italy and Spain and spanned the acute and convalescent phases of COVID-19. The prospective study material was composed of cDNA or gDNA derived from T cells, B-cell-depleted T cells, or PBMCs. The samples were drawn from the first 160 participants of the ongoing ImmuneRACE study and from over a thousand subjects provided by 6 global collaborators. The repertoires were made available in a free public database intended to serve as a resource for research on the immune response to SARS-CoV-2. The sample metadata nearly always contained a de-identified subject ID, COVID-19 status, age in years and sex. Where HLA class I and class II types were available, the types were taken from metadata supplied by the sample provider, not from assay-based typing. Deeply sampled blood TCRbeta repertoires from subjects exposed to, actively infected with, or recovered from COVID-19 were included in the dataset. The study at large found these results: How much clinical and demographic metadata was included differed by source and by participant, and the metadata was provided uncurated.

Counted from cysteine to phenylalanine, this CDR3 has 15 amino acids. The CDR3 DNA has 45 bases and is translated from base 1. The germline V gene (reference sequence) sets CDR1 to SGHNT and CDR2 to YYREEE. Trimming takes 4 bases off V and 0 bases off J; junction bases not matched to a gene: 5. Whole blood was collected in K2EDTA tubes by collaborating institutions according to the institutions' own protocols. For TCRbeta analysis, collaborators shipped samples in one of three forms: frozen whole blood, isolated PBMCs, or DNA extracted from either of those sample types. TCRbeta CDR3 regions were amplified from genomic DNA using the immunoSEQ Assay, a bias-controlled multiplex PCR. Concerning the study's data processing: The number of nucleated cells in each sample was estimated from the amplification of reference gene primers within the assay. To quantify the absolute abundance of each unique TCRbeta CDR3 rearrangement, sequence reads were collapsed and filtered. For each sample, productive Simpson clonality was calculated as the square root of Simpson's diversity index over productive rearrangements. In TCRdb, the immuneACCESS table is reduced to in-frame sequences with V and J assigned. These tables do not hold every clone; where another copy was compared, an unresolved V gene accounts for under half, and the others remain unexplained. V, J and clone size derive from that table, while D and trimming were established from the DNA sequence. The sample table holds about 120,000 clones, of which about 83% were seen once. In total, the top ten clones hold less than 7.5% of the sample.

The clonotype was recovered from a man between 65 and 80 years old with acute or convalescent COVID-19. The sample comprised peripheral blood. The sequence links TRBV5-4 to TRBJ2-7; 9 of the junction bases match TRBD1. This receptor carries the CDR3 CASSQGQGLSYEQYF. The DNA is TGTGCCAGCAGCCAGGGACAGGGCCTCTCCTACGAGCAGTACTTC.